These 14 T cell receptor beta chains were sequenced from one sample in a study of blood T cells in healthy people across ages. With a J-beta primer mix and a sample-barcoded 5' primer, a second PCR ran about 7 to 12 cycles. From the 5' RACE reads, TCRdb called clonotypes with MiXCR, one entry per CDR3 protein. The data contain approximately 800,000 distinct CDR3 sequences, 46% of them singletons. What was sequenced was blood. These receptors were collected from a man aged 80 or over in good health.

V and J are TRBV14 and TRBJ1-4; perhaps TRBD1 as D (6 bases). Trimming took off 3 bases at V and 8 bases at J, with 13 bases between the two ends. This CDR3 is built from 14 residues. Germline loops: CDR1 SGHDN, CDR2 FVKESK. The CDR3 region has the DNA TGTGCCAGCAGCCAGAGGGGGGGTTCCGAAAAACTGTTTTTT. This codes for CASSQRGGSEKLFF.

As to this clonotype: The junction differs from germline at one of its ends, possibly a read error. This chain uses TRBV20-1 with TRBJ2-4; possibly TRBD2 for D (6 bases). Germline values: CDR1 DFQATT, CDR2 SNEGSKA (reference sequence). This CDR3 spans 15 amino acids. In DNA, the CDR3 is TGCAGTCCTAGTCCCCAGGGACTAGCCAAAAACATTCAGTACTTC. It encodes CSPSPQGLAKNIQYF.

This rearrangement joins TRBV5-1 to TRBJ2-7, with 8 bases lining up with TRBD2. Germline CDR1 and CDR2: SGHRS and YFSETQ. Trimming cost V 6 bases and J 4 bases; bases outside gene matches: 12. The CDR3 length is 15 residues. The chain's CDR3 is CASTPELAGPYEQYF. The CDR3 coding sequence is TGCGCCAGCACCCCAGAGTTAGCGGGGCCTTACGAGCAGTACTTC.

The chain is built from TRBV4-3 and TRBJ1-6; perhaps TRBD1 as D (6 bases). V was clipped by 0 bases and J by 0 bases, with 9 bases between them. The germline V gene has CDR1 LGHNA and CDR2 YSLEER. The CDR3 spans 17 residues. The CDR3 region is CASSQEGGTSYNSPLHF. DNA of the CDR3: TGCGCCAGCAGCCAAGAAGGGGGGACCTCCTATAATTCACCCCTCCACTTT.

V usage is TRBV25-1 and J usage is TRBJ1-2; 7 bases agree with TRBD1. V lost 8 bases, J lost 4 bases, and 10 bases stayed unmatched. Germline assignment: CDR1 MGHDK and CDR2 SYGVNS. The CDR3 is 14 residues long. CDR3 in amino acids: CASRGGQVTYGYTF. Here the CDR3 DNA reads TGTGCCAGCCGAGGAGGACAGGTTACCTATGGCTACACCTTC.

The chain joins TRBV4-2 to TRBJ1-5; D gene ambiguous. The CDR3 runs to 14 residues. V lost 0 bases and J lost 4, with 7 bases in between. Germline values: CDR1 LGHNA, CDR2 YNFKEQ. The CDR3 DNA is TGTGCCAGCAGCCAAGATCCGCGAAATCAGCCCCAGCATTTT. This translates into CASSQDPRNQPQHF.

This clonotype turned up a few times. The V gene is TRBV7-2, the J gene TRBJ2-3, with 11 bases that match TRBD2. J lost 9 bases, V lost 0 bases, and 8 bases had no gene match. This CDR3 has 16 residues. The V gene's germline CDR1 is SGHTA and CDR2 FQGNSA. CDR3 nucleotide sequence: TGTGCCAGCAGCTTAGCTTTGGGACTAGCGGTCGGGACGCAGTATTTT. This encodes CASSLALGLAVGTQYF.

This clonotype came up a few times. CDR3 bases: TGTGCCAGCGGCGAGGTGTTGGAGACCCAGTACTTC. It yields the protein CASGEVLETQYF. The V call is TRBV28, the J call TRBJ2-5; D ambiguous. The CDR3 covers 12 residues. V dropped 8 bases and J dropped 5 bases, with 12 bases sitting between them. Germline CDR1 and CDR2: MDHEN and SYDVKM. The variable domain in full, completed from reference TRBV28 and TRBJ2-5, reads DVKVTQSSRYLVKRTGEKVFLECVQDMDHENMFWYRQDPGLGLRLIYFSYDVKMKEKGDIPEGYSVSREKKERFSLILESASTNQTSMYLCASGEVLETQYFGPGTRLLVL.

This clonotype has a count of ten or more. A much larger clonotype is one base distant, so this may be a read error. V and J are TRBV15 and TRBJ2-5; maybe TRBD2 (6 bases). Trimming removed 1 base at V and 11 bases at J, with 23 bases between. Germline CDR1 and CDR2: LNHNV and YYDKDF (reference sequence). The CDR3 covers 16 residues. The CDR3 reads CATSRAEGGFYNEQYF. The CDR3 coding sequence is TGTGCCACCAGCAGAGCTGAGGGAGGATTCTACAATGAGCAGTACTTC.

This clonotype was seen many times. The V gene is TRBV15, the J gene TRBJ1-1; TRBD1 might be the D (5 bases). The CDR3 sequence is 13 residues long. CDR1 is LNHNV and CDR2 is YYDKDF in the germline V gene (reference sequence). V dropped 9 bases and J dropped 0 bases, with 11 bases sitting between them. This chain's CDR3 is CATRDGLNTEAFF. CDR3 nucleotide sequence: TGTGCCACGAGGGACGGATTGAACACTGAAGCTTTCTTT.

This clonotype was seen only a few times. This chain joins TRBV9 and TRBJ2-1, with D perhaps TRBD2 (6 bases). The V and J ends lost 0 bases and 4 bases respectively, with 14 bases between them. CDR3 length equals 16 residues. The germline V gene encodes CDR1 SGDLS and CDR2 YYNGEE. CDR3 in DNA: TGTGCCAGCAGCGTAGATGGGCTAGCGCCTTACAATGAGCAGTTCTTC. Translated: CASSVDGLAPYNEQFF.

The CDR3 protein is CASSPGGGLKTQYF. CDR3 DNA sequence: TGTGCCAGCAGCCCCGGTGGGGGTTTGAAGACCCAGTACTTC. The chain uses TRBV7-2 and TRBJ2-5; D may match TRBD1 or TRBD2 (5 bases each). The CDR3 has 14 amino acids. The germline V gene encodes CDR1 SGHTA and CDR2 FQGNSA. Trimming pared 5 bases from V and 6 bases from J, leaving 16 bases between. Full variable domain (remainder filled in from reference TRBV7-2 and TRBJ2-5): GAGVSQSPSNKVTEKGKDVELRCDPISGHTALYWYRQSLGQGLEFLIYFQGNSAPDKSGLPSDRFSAERTGGSVSTLTIQRTQQEDSAVYLCASSPGGGLKTQYFGPGTRLLVL.

V and J are TRBV29-1 and TRBJ1-2; D unclear. The germline CDR1 and CDR2 sequences are SQVTM and ANQGSEA. Between the trimmed V and J ends, which lost 8 bases and 4 bases, there was a span of 17 bases. The CDR3 contains 13 residues. CDR3 nucleotides: TGCAGCCTGGAGAAAATGGGTGGCTATGGCTACACCTTC. Amino acid sequence: CSLEKMGGYGYTF. Variable domain in full (rest from reference TRBV29-1 and TRBJ1-2): SAVISQKPSRDICQRGTSLTIQCQVDSQVTMMFWYRQQPGQSLTLIATANQGSEATYESGFVIDKFPISRPNLTFSTLTVSNMSPEDSSIYLCSLEKMGGYGYTFGSGTRLTVV.

This clonotype appeared a few times. V is TRBV29-1 and J is TRBJ2-7; D possibly corresponds to TRBD1 (6 bases). The V end was cut by 1 base, the J end by 2 bases, with 12 bases between. Germline lookup yields CDR1 SQVTM and CDR2 ANQGSEA. The CDR3 has 14 amino acids. This CDR3 reads CSVEAPDSAYEQYF. DNA of the CDR3: TGCAGCGTTGAAGCCCCGGACAGTGCCTACGAGCAGTACTTC.